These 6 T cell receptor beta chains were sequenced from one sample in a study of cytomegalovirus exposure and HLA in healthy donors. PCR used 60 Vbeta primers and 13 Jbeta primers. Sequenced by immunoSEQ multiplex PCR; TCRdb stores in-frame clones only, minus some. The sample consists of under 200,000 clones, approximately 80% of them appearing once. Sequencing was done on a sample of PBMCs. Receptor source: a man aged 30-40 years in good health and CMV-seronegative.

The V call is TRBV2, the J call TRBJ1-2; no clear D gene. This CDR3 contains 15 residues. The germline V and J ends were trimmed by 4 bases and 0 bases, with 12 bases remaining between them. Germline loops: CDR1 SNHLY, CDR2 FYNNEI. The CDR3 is CASSVGRITNYGYTF. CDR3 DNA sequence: TGTGCCAGCAGTGTCGGCAGGATAACTAACTATGGCTACACCTTC. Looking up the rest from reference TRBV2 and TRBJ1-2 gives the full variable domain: EPEVTQTPSHQVTQMGQEVILRCVPISNHLYFYWYRQILGQKVEFLVSFYNNEISEKSEIFDDQFSVERPDGSNFTLKIRSTKLEDSAMYFCASSVGRITNYGYTFGSGTRLTVV.

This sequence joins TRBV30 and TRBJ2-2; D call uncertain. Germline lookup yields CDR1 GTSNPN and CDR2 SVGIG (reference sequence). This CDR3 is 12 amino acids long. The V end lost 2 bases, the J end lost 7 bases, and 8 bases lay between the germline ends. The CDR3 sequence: CAWSLGGGELFF. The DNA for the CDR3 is TGTGCCTGGAGTCTAGGCGGCGGGGAGCTGTTTTTT.

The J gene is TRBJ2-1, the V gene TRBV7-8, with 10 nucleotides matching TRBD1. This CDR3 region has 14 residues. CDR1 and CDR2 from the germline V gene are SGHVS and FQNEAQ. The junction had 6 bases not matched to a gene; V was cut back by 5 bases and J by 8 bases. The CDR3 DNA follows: TGTGCCAGCAGCAAGAGGACAGGGGGGGATGAGCAGTTCTTC. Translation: CASSKRTGGDEQFF.

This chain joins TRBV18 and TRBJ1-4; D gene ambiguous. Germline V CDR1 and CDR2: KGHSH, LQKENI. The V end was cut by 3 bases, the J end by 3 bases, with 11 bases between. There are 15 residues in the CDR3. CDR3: CASSPQEGPNEKLFF. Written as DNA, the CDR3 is TGTGCCAGCTCACCCCAGGAGGGCCCTAATGAAAAACTGTTTTTT.

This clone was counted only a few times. CDR3 bases: TGTGCCAGCAGGGAACAGAAAAGCTCCTATAATTCACCCCTCCACTTT. Translating gives CASREQKSSYNSPLHF. The chain couples TRBV6-6 to TRBJ1-6; D uncertain. V lost 6 bases to trimming and J lost 0 bases, with 12 bases between them. The V gene's germline CDR1 is MNHNY and CDR2 SVGAGI (reference sequence). This CDR3 region has 16 residues.

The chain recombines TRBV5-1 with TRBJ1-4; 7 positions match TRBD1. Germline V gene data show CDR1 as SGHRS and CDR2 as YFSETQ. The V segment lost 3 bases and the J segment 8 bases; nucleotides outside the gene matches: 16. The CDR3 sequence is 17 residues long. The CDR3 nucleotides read TGCGCCAGCAGCTGGGGGACAGCAATTACCCCATCAGAAAAACTGTTTTTT. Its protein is CASSWGTAITPSEKLFF.